This T cell receptor beta chain stems from a study of vaccination and CD4 T cells after COVID-19. Study overall: Convalescents were six males and four females, two of them Hispanic. Regarding the study as a whole: No early post-infection timepoints were studied, and convalescent patients studied were relatively few.

With the Oncomine TCR Beta short-read assay, DNA from cultured CD4+ T cells was sequenced. TCRdb passed the PCR reads through MiXCR, listing each CDR3 protein once. The data show some 21,000 distinct CDR3 sequences, 50% seen once. Treatment reported: roughly ten-day PBMC culture with coronavirus spike peptide pools or control peptides (ViraFEST assay). V was shortened by 5 bases and J by 4 bases, with 14 bases between the two germline ends. The CDR3 covers 14 residues. Germline lookup yields CDR1 DFQATT and CDR2 SNEGSKA (reference sequence). Comments on this clonotype: No antigen is known for it.

The receptor's source is a human donor who had recovered from COVID-19. Sequencing was done on a sample of CD4+ T cells from blood, cultured in vitro. V is TRBV20-1 and J is TRBJ2-2; D possibly matches TRBD1 or TRBD2 (6 bases each). The CDR3 loop is CSALLGGSTGELFF. CDR3 DNA: TGCAGTGCTCTGCTGGGGGGCTCCACCGGGGAGCTGTTTTTT.